The T cell receptor (beta chain) described here comes from a study of vaccination and CD4 T cells after COVID-19. Treatment: roughly ten-day PBMC culture with coronavirus spike peptide pools or control peptides (ViraFEST assay). CDR3 length: 12 amino acids. Germline V gives CDR1 GTSNPN, CDR2 SVGIG (reference sequence). V shed 0 bases and J 17 bases; nucleotides not matched to a gene: 7. To note about this clonotype: Its antigen is currently unknown.

The assay that was used to sequence DNA from cultured CD4+ T cells was the Oncomine TCR Beta short-read assay. TCRdb used MiXCR to reprocess the PCR reads, holding one entry per CDR3 protein. The repertoire holds some 15,000 distinct CDR3 sequences, with about 32% as singletons. The sample comprised cultured CD4+ T cells from blood. This chain links TRBV30 with TRBJ1-6; 7 positions match TRBD1. This receptor was obtained from a human donor with COVID-19. The CDR3 nucleotides are TGTGCCTGGAGTGTCCTGACAGGGACTATCCACTTT. Translating gives CAWSVLTGTIHF. The full variable domain, in which reference TRBV30 and TRBJ1-6 provide the parts outside the CDR3, is SQTIHQWPATLVQPVGSPLSLECTVEGTSNPNLYWYRQAAGRGLQLLFYSVGIGQISSEVPQNLSASRPQDRQFILSSKKLLLSDSGFYLCAWSVLTGTIHFGNGTRLTVT.